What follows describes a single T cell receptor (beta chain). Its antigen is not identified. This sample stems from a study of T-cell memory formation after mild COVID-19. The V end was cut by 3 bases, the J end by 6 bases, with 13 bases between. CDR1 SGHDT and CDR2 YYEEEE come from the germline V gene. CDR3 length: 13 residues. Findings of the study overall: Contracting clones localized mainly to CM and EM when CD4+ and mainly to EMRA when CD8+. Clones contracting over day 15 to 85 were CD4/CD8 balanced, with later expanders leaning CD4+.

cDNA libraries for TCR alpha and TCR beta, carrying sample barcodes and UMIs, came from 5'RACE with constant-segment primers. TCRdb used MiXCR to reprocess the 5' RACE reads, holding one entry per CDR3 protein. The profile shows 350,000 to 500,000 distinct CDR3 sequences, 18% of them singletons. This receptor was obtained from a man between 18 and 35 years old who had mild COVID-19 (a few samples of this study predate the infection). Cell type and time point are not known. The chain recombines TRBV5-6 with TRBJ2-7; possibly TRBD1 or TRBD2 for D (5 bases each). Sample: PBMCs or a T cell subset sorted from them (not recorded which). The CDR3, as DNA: TGTGCCAGCAGCTGGGGCCCGGGACCCGAGCAGTACTTC. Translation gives CASSWGPGPEQYF.